Listed below are T cell receptor beta chains from one sample, sequenced in a study of human T cells and chemical hapten exposure. Using its own MiXCR run on the RACE reads, TCRdb lists one record per CDR3 protein. The sample lists around 150,000 distinct CDR3 sequences, around 30% seen once, with roughly 2.2% in the top ten. Sample: whole blood, taken in connection with sensitization to the hapten diphenylcyclopropenone (DPC). These receptors were obtained from a woman younger than 30 with alopecia areata. Some clones in this sample may be carry-over from other donors' samples. Each CDR3 is given with its conserved first and last residue. D genes are given only for firm matches. Clone size appears in some rows only: once, few, many, or a class for an expanded clone.

clone_size	j_call	v_call	d_call	cdr3_nt	cdr3_aa
-	TRBJ2-5	TRBV6-5	-	TGTGCCAGCGCAGGGGCTGGCGAGACCCAGTACTTC	CASAGAGETQYF
-	TRBJ1-2	TRBV2	-	TGTGCCAGCAGTGAAGCGGGTTTCGCTGGCTACACCTTC	CASSEAGFAGYTF
-	TRBJ1-5	TRBV6-2/TRBV6-3	TRBD1	TGTGCCAGCAGTTGGACAGGGGGACCCCAGCATTTT	CASSWTGGPQHF
few	TRBJ2-5	TRBV15	-	TGTGCCACCAGCAGAGACAGGGGTACATCGGAGACCCAGTACTTC	CATSRDRGTSETQYF
few	TRBJ2-7	TRBV29-1	-	TGCAGCGTTGAAGGGTTTTGGGACCATAGGGAGCAGTACTTC	CSVEGFWDHREQYF
-	TRBJ1-3	TRBV11-2	-	TGTGCCAGCAGCGGAGGGGGGGCTTCAGGAAACACCATATATTTT	CASSGGGASGNTIYF
-	TRBJ1-1	TRBV9	-	TGTGCCAGCAGCGTAGAGGCTGCCGGAGAAGCTTTCTTT	CASSVEAAGEAFF
few	TRBJ2-1	TRBV9	TRBD2	TGTGCCAGCAGCGTAGCTACGGGGGGGGGTGAGCAGTTCTTC	CASSVATGGGEQFF
-	TRBJ1-1	TRBV29-1	-	TGCAGCGTTCCCAGGAATTTCTTT	CSVPRNFF
few	TRBJ2-3	TRBV4-1	TRBD2	TGCGCCAGCAGCCCCCGGGAGGAGCGGCTCACAGATACGCAGTATTTT	CASSPREERLTDTQYF
few	TRBJ2-1	TRBV7-3	TRBD2	TGTGCCAGCAGCCTCGGAGGCGGGGGGCCTGGTGAGCAGTTCTTC	CASSLGGGGPGEQFF
few	TRBJ2-3	TRBV4-1	TRBD1	TGCGCCAGCAGCCAAGAAATAGGTGGGACAGGGTATCCAGATACGCAGTATTTT	CASSQEIGGTGYPDTQYF
-	TRBJ2-1	TRBV25-1	TRBD1	TGTGCCAGCAGTGAAGGACAGGGGTTCGATGAGCAGTTCTTC	CASSEGQGFDEQFF
-	TRBJ1-5	TRBV15	-	TGTGCCACCAGCAGGAGCAATCAGCCCCAGCATTTT	CATSRSNQPQHF
-	TRBJ2-1	TRBV2	TRBD2	TGTGCCAGCAGGGAGACTAGCGGGAGGTACAATGAGCAGTTCTTC	CASRETSGRYNEQFF
-	TRBJ2-3	TRBV6-2/TRBV6-3	TRBD1	TGTGCCAGCAGTTACTCTACCTCGGACAGGGCTACGCAGTATTTT	CASSYSTSDRATQYF
-	TRBJ2-3	TRBV2	TRBD1	TGTGCCAGCAGGGTTGGGACAGAGTATTTT	CASRVGTEYF
-	TRBJ2-7	TRBV2	TRBD1	TGTGCCAGCGGGACAGGGCCCCTAAGGGAGCAGTACTTC	CASGTGPLREQYF
few	TRBJ2-2	TRBV6-2/TRBV6-3	-	TGTGCCAGCAAGCGGCACCGGCAGGACACCGGGGAGCTGTTTTTT	CASKRHRQDTGELFF
-	TRBJ1-6	TRBV7-9	-	TGTGCCAGCAGCTGGAAGGGTTATAATTCACCCCTCCACTTT	CASSWKGYNSPLHF
-	TRBJ1-2	TRBV29-1	TRBD1	TGCAGCGGGGGGACAGATTATGGCTACACCTTC	CSGGTDYGYTF
few	TRBJ2-2	TRBV4-2	TRBD2	TGTGCCAGCAGCCAGGAAACTAGCGGGAGGCTCCCCGCCGGGGAGCTGTTTTTT	CASSQETSGRLPAGELFF
-	TRBJ2-6	TRBV5-1	-	TGCGCCAGCAGCTCCAAACAGGGTACGGGGGCCAACGTCCTGACTTTC	CASSSKQGTGANVLTF
many	TRBJ2-5	TRBV29-1	TRBD2	TGCAGCGTTGGGGGGGGGGGAGAGACCCAGTACTTC	CSVGGGGETQYF
few	TRBJ2-5	TRBV19	-	TGTGCCAGTAGTATGGAGGGGGCGCAGCTAACAGAGACCCAGTACTTC	CASSMEGAQLTETQYF
-	TRBJ2-1	TRBV20-1	-	TGCAGTGCTAGAGATCCGGGATTAACTGAGCAGTTCTTC	CSARDPGLTEQFF
-	TRBJ2-2	TRBV30	TRBD2	TGTGCCTGGAGTAAAGCGGGGGAGGAAACCGGGGAGCTGTTTTTT	CAWSKAGEETGELFF
few	TRBJ2-2	TRBV2	TRBD1	TGTGCCAGCAGCGAAACCGGGACAGGGTGGAACACCGGGGAGCTGTTTTTT	CASSETGTGWNTGELFF
-	TRBJ2-2	TRBV20-1	-	TGCAGTGCTAGAGTGGGGTACGGGGAGCTGTTTTTT	CSARVGYGELFF
-	TRBJ2-7	TRBV20-1	TRBD1	TGCAGTGCTAGCGAGGACAGGGGTTACGAGCAGTACTTC	CSASEDRGYEQYF
-	TRBJ2-7	TRBV29-1	-	TGCAGCGTTGTTGCTCTGGCCGGAAGCGAGCAGTACTTC	CSVVALAGSEQYF
-	TRBJ2-3	TRBV20-1	TRBD2	TGCAGTGAGAAGCCGGGACTAGCGGGTCATAGGACAGATACGCAGTATTTT	CSEKPGLAGHRTDTQYF